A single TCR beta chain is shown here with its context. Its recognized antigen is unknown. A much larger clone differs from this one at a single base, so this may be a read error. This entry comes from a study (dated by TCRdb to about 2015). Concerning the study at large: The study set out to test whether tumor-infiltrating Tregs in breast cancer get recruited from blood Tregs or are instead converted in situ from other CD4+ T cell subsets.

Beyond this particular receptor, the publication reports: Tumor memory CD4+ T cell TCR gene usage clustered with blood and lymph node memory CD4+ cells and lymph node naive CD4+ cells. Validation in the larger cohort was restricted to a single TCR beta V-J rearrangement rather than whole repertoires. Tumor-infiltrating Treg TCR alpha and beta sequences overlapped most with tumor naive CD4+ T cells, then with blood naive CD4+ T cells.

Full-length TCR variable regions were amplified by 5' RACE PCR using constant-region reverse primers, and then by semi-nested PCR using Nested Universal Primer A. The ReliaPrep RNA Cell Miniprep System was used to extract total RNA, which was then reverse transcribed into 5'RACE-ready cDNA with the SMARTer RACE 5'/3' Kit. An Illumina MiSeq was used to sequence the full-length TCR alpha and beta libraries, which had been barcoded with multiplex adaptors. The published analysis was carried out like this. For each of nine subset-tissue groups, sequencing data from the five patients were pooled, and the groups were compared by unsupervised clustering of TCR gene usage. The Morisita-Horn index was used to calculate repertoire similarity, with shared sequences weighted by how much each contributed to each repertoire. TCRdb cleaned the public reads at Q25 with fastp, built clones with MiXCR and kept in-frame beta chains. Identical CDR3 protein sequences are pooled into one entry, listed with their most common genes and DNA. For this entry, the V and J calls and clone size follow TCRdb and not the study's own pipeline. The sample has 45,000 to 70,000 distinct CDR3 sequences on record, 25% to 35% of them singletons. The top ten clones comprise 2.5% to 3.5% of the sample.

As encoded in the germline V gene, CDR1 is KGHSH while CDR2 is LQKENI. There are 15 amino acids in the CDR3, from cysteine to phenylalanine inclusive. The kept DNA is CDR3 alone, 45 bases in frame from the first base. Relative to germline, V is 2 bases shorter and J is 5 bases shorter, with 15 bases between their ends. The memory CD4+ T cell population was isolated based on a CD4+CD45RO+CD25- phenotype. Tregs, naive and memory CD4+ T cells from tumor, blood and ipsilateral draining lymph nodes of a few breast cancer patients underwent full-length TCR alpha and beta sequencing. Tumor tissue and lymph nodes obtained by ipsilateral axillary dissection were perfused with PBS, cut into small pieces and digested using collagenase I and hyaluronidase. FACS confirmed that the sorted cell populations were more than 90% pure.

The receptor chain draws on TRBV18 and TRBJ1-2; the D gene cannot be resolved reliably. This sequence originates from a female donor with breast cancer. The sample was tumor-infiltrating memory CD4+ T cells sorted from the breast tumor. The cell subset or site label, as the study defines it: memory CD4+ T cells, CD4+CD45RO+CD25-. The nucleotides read TGTGCCAGCTCACCATATATCGTTCGAAAGTATGGCTACACCTTC. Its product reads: CASSPYIVRKYGYTF.